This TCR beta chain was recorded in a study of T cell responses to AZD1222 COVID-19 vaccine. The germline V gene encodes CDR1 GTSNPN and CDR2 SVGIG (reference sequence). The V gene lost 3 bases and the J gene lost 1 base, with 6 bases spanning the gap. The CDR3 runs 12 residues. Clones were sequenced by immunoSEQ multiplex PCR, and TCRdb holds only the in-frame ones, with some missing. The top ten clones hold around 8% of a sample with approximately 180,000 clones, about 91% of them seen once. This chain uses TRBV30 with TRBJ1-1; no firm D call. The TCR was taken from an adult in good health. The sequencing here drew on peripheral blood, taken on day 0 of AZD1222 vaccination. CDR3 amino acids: CAWRGGNTEAFF. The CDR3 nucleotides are TGTGCCTGGAGAGGTGGGAACACTGAAGCTTTCTTT.